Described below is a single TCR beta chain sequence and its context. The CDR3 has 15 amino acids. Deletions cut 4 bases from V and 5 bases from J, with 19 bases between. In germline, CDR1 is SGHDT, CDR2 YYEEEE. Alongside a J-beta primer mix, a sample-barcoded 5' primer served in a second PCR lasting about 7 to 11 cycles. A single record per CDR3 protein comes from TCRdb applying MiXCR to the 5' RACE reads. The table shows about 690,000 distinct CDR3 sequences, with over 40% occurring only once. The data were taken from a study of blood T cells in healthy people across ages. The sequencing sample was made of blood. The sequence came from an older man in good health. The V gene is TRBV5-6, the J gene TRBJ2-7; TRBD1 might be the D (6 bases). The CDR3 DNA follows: TGTGCCAGCAGCCAAACTCCGGGACACGGAAACGAGCAGTACTTC. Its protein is CASSQTPGHGNEQYF.